Listed here are 15 T cell receptor beta chains from one sample, sequenced in a study of T cells in Graves' hyperthyroidism and ophthalmopathy. Researchers amplified the TCR beta CDR3 regions from RNA transcripts. The TCR CDR3 was amplified in a first-round RT-PCR using the HTBI primer set. TCRdb reanalysed the multiplex PCR reads using MiXCR and keeps one entry per CDR3 protein. The sample includes roughly 650,000 distinct CDR3 sequences, around 16% of them seen just once. The sample comprised blood. The source of these receptors is a woman aged 40 to 50 with Graves' ophthalmopathy.

This clonotype was counted a few times. The chain joins TRBV30 to TRBJ2-3; the D gene is possibly TRBD2 (5 bases). The CDR3 loop spans 14 amino acids. V lost 3 bases and J lost 1, with 11 bases in between. The germline CDR1 and CDR2 sequences are GTSNPN and SVGIG (reference sequence). CDR3 nucleotides: TGTGCCTGGAGGTCTAGCTATGGCACAGATACGCAGTATTTT. Protein sequence: CAWRSSYGTDTQYF.

This clonotype showed up many times. This chain connects TRBV18 to TRBJ1-3; D might be TRBD1 (5 bases). V dropped 1 base and J dropped 0 bases, with 10 bases sitting between them. This CDR3 is built from 16 residues. Germline CDR1 is KGHSH and CDR2 is LQKENI. In DNA, the CDR3 is TGTGCCAGCTCACCACGACAGATAAGCTCTGGAAACACCATATATTTT. Translation: CASSPRQISSGNTIYF.

This clonotype was found many times. The chain uses TRBV5-1 and TRBJ2-3, with 8 bases fitting TRBD2. The germline V gene has CDR1 SGHRS and CDR2 YFSETQ. This CDR3 is built from 16 residues. After removal of 0 bases from V and 5 bases from J, the junction contained 8 bases not matched to a gene. CDR3 nucleotide sequence: TGCGCCAGCAGCTTGGGCGGGGGGATTGGAGGAGATACGCAGTATTTT. Protein: CASSLGGGIGGDTQYF.

The V and J genes are TRBV3-1 and TRBJ2-5; D may be TRBD2 (6 bases). The CDR3 totals 17 residues. Deletions cut 1 base from V and 2 bases from J, with 17 bases between. Germline V gene data show CDR1 as LGHDT and CDR2 as YNNKEL (reference sequence). The CDR3, as DNA: TGTGCCAGCAGCCAAGCCTTGACTAGACACAGACAAGAGACCCAGTACTTC. It is translated as CASSQALTRHRQETQYF.

The chain links TRBV4-1 to TRBJ2-7; 8 nucleotides agree with TRBD1. V was pared by 4 bases and J by 7 bases, with 15 bases of the junction left unmatched. CDR3 length: 16 residues. From germline, CDR1 is MGHRA and CDR2 YSYEKL. Here the CDR3 DNA reads TGCGCCAGCAGCCGTTGGCAGGGGGCGTTCGGCGATGAGCAGTACTTC. It is translated as CASSRWQGAFGDEQYF.

This clonotype was counted at least ten times. J is TRBJ1-2 and V is TRBV5-1; D ambiguous. V shed 4 bases and J shed 5 bases, with 18 bases lying between them. Germline CDR1 and CDR2: SGHRS and YFSETQ. The CDR3 has 15 residues. The CDR3 nucleotides are TGCGCCAGCAGCCCAAGGGCCATTACCTCATATGGCTACACCTTC. Protein sequence: CASSPRAITSYGYTF.

This clonotype showed up many times. The chain joins TRBV20-1 to TRBJ2-3; 9 bases map to TRBD1. Losses at the gene ends were 5 bases for V and 4 bases for J; bases not matched to a gene: 7. This CDR3 comprises 14 residues. From germline, CDR1 is DFQATT and CDR2 SNEGSKA (reference sequence). The CDR3 sequence is CSASQGQGADTQYF. The CDR3 DNA follows: TGCAGTGCTTCTCAGGGACAGGGTGCAGATACGCAGTATTTT.

In this sample, this clonotype turned up many times. The genes are TRBV20-1 and TRBJ2-3; TRBD2 aligns across 11 bases. The junction had 3 bases not matched to a gene; V was cut back by 6 bases and J by 4 bases. Germline CDR1 DFQATT, CDR2 SNEGSKA (reference sequence). CDR3 length: 13 residues. The CDR3 DNA reads TGCAGTGCCCCGACTAGCGGGGCAGATACGCAGTATTTT. Residues: CSAPTSGADTQYF.

This clonotype has a count of ten or more. The chain couples TRBV2 to TRBJ1-5; D remains ambiguous. In germline, CDR1 is SNHLY, CDR2 FYNNEI. V lost 4 bases and J 3 bases, leaving 13 bases between the germline ends. The CDR3 extends over 15 amino acids. This CDR3 reads CASSGNHSLNQPQHF. The CDR3 nucleotides read TGTGCCAGCAGTGGGAACCACAGTCTCAATCAGCCCCAGCATTTT. The entire variable domain, with the rest obtained from reference TRBV2 and TRBJ1-5, is as follows: EPEVTQTPSHQVTQMGQEVILRCVPISNHLYFYWYRQILGQKVEFLVSFYNNEISEKSEIFDDQFSVERPDGSNFTLKIRSTKLEDSAMYFCASSGNHSLNQPQHFGDGTRLSIL.

This clonotype appeared many times. The CDR3 protein is CSAVEMGLDDTQYF. CDR3 DNA: TGCAGTGCCGTGGAAATGGGACTAGACGATACGCAGTATTTT. The chain combines TRBV20-1 with TRBJ2-3; 8 bases agree with TRBD2. CDR3 length: 14 amino acids. The ends lost 6 bases at V and 6 bases at J; junction bases unmatched: 11. The germline V gene has CDR1 DFQATT and CDR2 SNEGSKA (reference sequence).

This clonotype was observed at least ten times. The CDR3 DNA reads TGCAGTGCGACGACTAGCGGTACCTACGAGCAGTACTTC. Encoded protein: CSATTSGTYEQYF. The chain employs TRBV20-1 and TRBJ2-7; 9 bases are shared with TRBD2. Germline CDR1 reads DFQATT; CDR2 reads SNEGSKA (reference sequence). The CDR3 has 13 amino acids. The V and J ends lost 6 bases and 2 bases, in that order; junction bases with no gene match: 5.

The V call is TRBV7-6, the J call TRBJ2-1; D is possibly TRBD2 (6 bases). Germline values: CDR1 SGHVS, CDR2 FNYEAQ. Trimming removed 10 bases from V and 4 bases from J, with 11 bases in between. This CDR3 is built from 12 residues. The CDR3 loop reads CAIGGVYNEQFF. The CDR3 DNA sequence: TGTGCCATCGGGGGTGTATACAATGAGCAGTTCTTC.

This clonotype was seen ten or more times. This chain links TRBV2 with TRBJ2-3; a possible D gene is TRBD1 (6 bases). Trimming left V 4 bases short and J 1 base short, with 15 bases between. The CDR3 runs 16 residues. Germline assignment: CDR1 SNHLY and CDR2 FYNNEI. The CDR3 sequence: CASSGGYRVGTDTQYF. As DNA, the CDR3 is TGTGCCAGCAGTGGCGGGTACAGGGTGGGCACAGATACGCAGTATTTT.

The V gene is TRBV6-5, the J gene TRBJ2-3; 10 bases are a match to TRBD2. The germline V gene has CDR1 MNHEY and CDR2 SVGAGI. With 0 bases clipped from V and 5 bases from J, the junction kept 8 bases outside the gene matches. The CDR3 sequence is 17 residues long. Here the CDR3 reads CASSYSAAGGRLDTQYF. The CDR3 coding sequence is TGTGCCAGCAGTTACTCGGCAGCGGGGGGGCGGTTAGATACGCAGTATTTT.

This clonotype was picked up a small number of times. The J gene is TRBJ1-3, the V gene TRBV9; D gene ambiguous. The CDR3 extends over 15 amino acids. Germline V CDR1 and CDR2: SGDLS, YYNGEE. V lost 2 bases and J lost 0, with 9 bases in between. CDR3 region: CASSVESSSGNTIYF. CDR3 bases: TGTGCCAGCAGCGTTGAGTCGAGCTCTGGAAACACCATATATTTT.